The source of this T cell receptor beta chain is a study of T-cell reconstitution after alpha-beta-depleted transplantation in children. This clonotype was observed many times. Germline V gene data show CDR1 as LGHNA and CDR2 as YSLEER. The CDR3 contains 17 residues. V was shortened by 1 base and J by 0 bases, with 10 bases between the two germline ends. Preparing the TCRbeta library involved the use of unique molecular identifiers. Using its own MiXCR run on the PCR reads, TCRdb lists one record per CDR3 protein. Here the sample spans 450,000 to 600,000 distinct CDR3 sequences, over 9.5% being singletons.

This chain links TRBV4-3 with TRBJ2-6; no clear D. This clonotype was obtained from a child aged 2 to 10 with inherited bone marrow failure, due to receive a stem cell transplant. The source material was PBMCs, sampled before TCRalphabeta/CD19-depleted stem cell transplant. The CDR3 region has the DNA TGCGCCAGCAGCCAAGTCTTACGCCGCTCTGGGGCCAACGTCCTGACTTTC. It translates to CASSQVLRRSGANVLTF.